What follows are 18 T cell receptor beta chains derived from one specimen sequenced in a study of cytomegalovirus exposure and HLA in healthy donors. 60 Vbeta and 13 Jbeta primers were used in PCR. Produced via immunoSEQ multiplex PCR; TCRdb's table is partial and in-frame only. The sample yields 120,000 to 150,000 clones, roughly 78% seen once. Sample: PBMCs. The receptors were gathered from a man aged 35 to 55 in good health and CMV-seropositive.

This clone was counted a single time. The chain joins TRBV30 to TRBJ2-5; D remains ambiguous. Germline V gene lookup returns CDR1 GTSNPN and CDR2 SVGIG (reference sequence). CDR3 length: 12 amino acids. The germline V and J ends were trimmed by 7 bases and 2 bases, with 11 bases remaining between them. This chain's CDR3 is CAFTEAQETQYF. The CDR3, as DNA: TGTGCCTTTACAGAAGCTCAAGAGACCCAGTACTTC.

The chain uses TRBV14 and TRBJ1-4, with D possibly being TRBD1 (5 bases). The V end lost 0 bases, the J end lost 2 bases, and 19 bases lay between the germline ends. The germline V gene has CDR1 SGHDN and CDR2 FVKESK. This CDR3 is 19 amino acids long. In nucleotides, the CDR3 is TGTGCCAGCAGCCAAGATACCCAGGGTTGGGTTTGGACTAATGAAAAACTGTTTTTT. The encoded protein is CASSQDTQGWVWTNEKLFF.

In the case of this clone: A junction boundary mismatches the germline segment, possibly from a read error. The V gene is TRBV9, the J gene TRBJ2-5; D may be TRBD1 (5 bases). The CDR3 is 16 amino acids. From germline, CDR1 is SGDLS and CDR2 YYNGEE. CDR3 sequence: CVSSVGSRAGQETQYF. CDR3 sequence (DNA): TGTGTCAGCAGCGTGGGATCTAGGGCAGGGCAAGAGACCCAGTACTTC.

The rearrangement joins TRBV15 to TRBJ2-7, with TRBD1 as a possible D gene (6 bases). V lost 3 bases and J lost 5, with 14 bases in between. The CDR3 extends over 14 amino acids. The germline CDR1 and CDR2 sequences are LNHNV and YYDKDF (reference sequence). CDR3 DNA sequence: TGTGCCACCAGCAGGTGGACAGTGGAAGACGAGCAGTACTTC. Its translation is CATSRWTVEDEQYF.

The J gene is TRBJ2-4, the V gene TRBV7-9; 8 bases match TRBD1. After removal of 4 bases from V and 6 bases from J, the junction contained 5 bases not matched to a gene. The germline CDR1 and CDR2 sequences are SEHNR and FQNEAQ (reference sequence). The CDR3 sequence is 14 residues long. CDR3 DNA sequence: TGTGCCAGCAGCTCTGGGACAGGAGGAAACATTCAGTACTTC. Translating it yields CASSSGTGGNIQYF.

This chain links TRBV11-3 with TRBJ2-3; D call uncertain. In germline, CDR1 is SGHNT, CDR2 YENEEA. V lost 5 bases and J 4 bases, leaving 7 bases between the germline ends. This CDR3 spans 12 amino acids. The CDR3 coding sequence is TGTGCCAGCAGCCTCCCGGCAGATACGCAGTATTTT. Its protein is CASSLPADTQYF.

This clone was picked up a small number of times. V gene TRBV2 combines with J gene TRBJ2-7; 11 bases are a match to TRBD2. This CDR3 has 16 amino acids. CDR1 is SNHLY and CDR2 is FYNNEI in the germline V gene. Losses at the gene ends were 0 bases for V and 2 bases for J; bases not matched to a gene: 3. CDR3 amino acids: CASSEADSGRAYEQYF. The CDR3 DNA reads TGTGCCAGCAGTGAAGCGGATAGCGGGAGGGCCTACGAGCAGTACTTC.

The rearrangement joins TRBV29-1 to TRBJ2-1, with TRBD2 identical over 14 bases. Germline V lookup: CDR1 SQVTM, CDR2 ANQGSEA. The length of the CDR3 is 15 residues. V lost 7 bases, J lost 6 bases, and 8 bases stayed unmatched. CDR3 amino acids: CSAGRGTSGSNEQFF. In DNA, the CDR3 is TGCAGCGCCGGACGGGGGACTAGCGGGAGCAATGAGCAGTTCTTC.

This chain uses TRBV27 with TRBJ2-3; 7 positions agree with TRBD2. CDR3 length equals 17 residues. Germline V gene data show CDR1 as MNHEY and CDR2 as SMNVEV (reference sequence). Trimming removed 3 bases from V and 1 base from J; junction bases left unmatched: 10. The CDR3 sequence: CASSLSHLAERTDTQYF. CDR3 sequence (DNA): TGTGCCAGCAGTTTGTCTCACCTAGCGGAGCGCACAGATACGCAGTATTTT.

This chain links TRBV4-2 with TRBJ1-6; D is uncertain. The CDR3 sequence is 18 residues long. Trimming took 0 bases from V and 0 from J, leaving 12 bases between them. The germline CDR1 and CDR2 sequences are LGHNA and YNFKEQ. The CDR3 protein is CASSQDSLESSYNSPLHF. Written as DNA, the CDR3 is TGTGCCAGCAGCCAAGATTCACTAGAGAGCTCCTATAATTCACCCCTCCACTTT.

The rearrangement links TRBV7-2 to TRBJ1-2, with TRBD1 matching 8 bases. V lost 2 bases, J lost 6 bases, and 5 bases stayed unmatched. In germline, CDR1 is SGHTA, CDR2 FQGNSA. The CDR3 loop spans 14 amino acids. The CDR3 loop is CASSLNQGAHGYTF. In nucleotides, the CDR3 is TGTGCCAGCAGCTTAAACCAGGGGGCCCATGGCTACACCTTC.

In DNA form, the CDR3 reads TGTGCCAGCAGCCCGAACATCAACAATGAGCAGTTCTTC. Its protein product is CASSPNINNEQFF. The chain links TRBV11-2 to TRBJ2-1; no reliable D call. Per the germline V gene, CDR1 is SGHAT and CDR2 is FQNNGV. The CDR3 totals 13 residues. Deletions cut 5 bases from V and 5 bases from J, with 10 bases between.

This clone was counted a single time. The chain links TRBV29-1 to TRBJ2-1, with D perhaps TRBD2 (7 bases). Germline values: CDR1 SQVTM, CDR2 ANQGSEA. V dropped 7 bases and J dropped 0 bases, with 13 bases sitting between them. This CDR3 comprises 14 residues. The CDR3 reads CSAGGPSSYNEQFF. The CDR3 DNA reads as TGCAGCGCCGGGGGGCCCAGCTCCTACAATGAGCAGTTCTTC.

This clone was observed a few times. The rearrangement links TRBV25-1 to TRBJ1-4; D remains ambiguous. This CDR3 region has 14 residues. Per germline, CDR1 MGHDK and CDR2 SYGVNS. With 6 bases removed from V and 3 bases from J, the gap between germline ends came to 11 bases. As DNA, the CDR3 is TGTGCCAGCAGGAGTCAACAGTCTAATGAAAAACTGTTTTTT. It codes for CASRSQQSNEKLFF.

The rearrangement joins TRBV21-1 to TRBJ2-7; TRBD2 is the table's D call, not checked against the DNA. TRBV21-1 is a known pseudogene. The CDR3 length is 9 residues. The CDR3 is CASCNSVGF. CDR3 nucleotide sequence: TGTGCCAGCTGCAACTCTGTCGGCTTC.

The chain joins TRBV6-5 to TRBJ2-5, with 8 bases lining up with TRBD2. Germline trimming cut 6 bases from V and 4 bases from J; bases unmatched to any gene: 7. The CDR3 runs to 14 residues. From germline, CDR1 is MNHEY and CDR2 SVGAGI. The CDR3 DNA sequence: TGTGCCAGCAGGGGGAGCGGGAGTGGAGAGACCCAGTACTTC. As protein: CASRGSGSGETQYF.

This chain joins TRBV10-2 and TRBJ2-1; the match to TRBD1 covers 9 bases. With V trimmed by 4 bases and J by 3 bases, 10 bases remained unmatched. This CDR3 region has 17 residues. Per germline, CDR1 WSHSY and CDR2 SAAADI. This CDR3 reads CASSGGPGTGFYNEQFF. DNA for the CDR3: TGCGCCAGCAGTGGAGGCCCCGGGACAGGGTTCTACAATGAGCAGTTCTTC.

The chain recombines TRBV11-2 with TRBJ2-5; 8 bases fit TRBD2. The CDR3 runs to 15 residues. Germline loops: CDR1 SGHAT, CDR2 FQNNGV. V trimming: 5 bases; J trimming: 4 bases; junction bases outside the gene matches: 9. The CDR3, as DNA: TGTGCCAGCAGCCCACGAGCGGGAGTTGGAGAGACCCAGTACTTC. It translates to CASSPRAGVGETQYF.